This T cell receptor beta chain came from a study of human T cells and chemical hapten exposure. Study outcomes and limitations: Compared to controls, expanded TCRs made significantly more large clusters of similar CDR3s.

Time point defined: pre-sensitization, week 0. Sample treatment: therapeutic diphenylcyclopropenone sensitization with weekly scalp DPC. A single count supports this clonotype. Its antigen is unidentified. Authors' analysis steps: Between 23,224 and 690,600 TCRs appeared in each sample, and the median stood at approximately 100,000. TCRdb re-called the RACE reads with MiXCR, one entry per CDR3 protein. TCRdb's processing, not the study's, gives the V and J calls here. Here the sample spans some 360,000 distinct CDR3 sequences, 5.1% being singletons. Trimming shortened V by 2 bases and J by 0 bases, and 11 bases separated the two germline ends. The CDR3 totals 16 residues. Germline V gene sequence: CDR1 MNHEY, CDR2 SVGEGT.

Here the sequenced sample was whole blood, taken in connection with sensitization to the hapten diphenylcyclopropenone (DPC). This chain connects TRBV6-2 or TRBV6-3 to TRBJ2-1; D may correspond to TRBD1 or TRBD2 (5 bases each). The receptor was derived from a woman aged 50 to 60 with alopecia areata. Some clones in this sample may be carry-over from other donors' samples. The CDR3 coding sequence is TGTGCCAGCAGTTACCAGGGACGCAGCTCCTACAATGAGCAGTTCTTC. Its protein product is CASSYQGRSSYNEQFF.